This entry describes one T cell receptor (beta chain). What it recognizes is unknown. This entry belongs to a study of cytomegalovirus exposure and HLA in healthy donors. Study-wide results and caveats: Most observed TCR sequences were rare, whereas some public TCRs were detected in many donors. Listed as cytomegalovirus-associated were more than 150 TCR beta chains. Reportedly, HLA-A and HLA-B alleles of most subjects were accurately predicted from TCR beta. In an earlier analysis, most TCR beta V segments were productive about 87% or about 30% of the time.

A multiplex PCR was run with 60 Vbeta primers and 13 Jbeta primers. Produced via immunoSEQ multiplex PCR; TCRdb's table is partial and in-frame only. This table holds about 95,000 clones, about 77% found once. The CDR3 consists of 14 residues. After removal of 7 bases from V and 3 bases from J, the junction contained 8 bases not matched to a gene. Germline loops: CDR1 SQVTM, CDR2 ANQGSEA. The specimen sequenced was PBMCs. The chain combines TRBV29-1 with TRBJ1-5; 8 nucleotides align to TRBD1. This TCR derives from a woman aged 40-49 years in good health and CMV-seronegative. For the CDR3, the DNA is TGCAGCGCCAAACAGGGGGGAATCAATCAGCCCCAGCATTTT. It encodes CSAKQGGINQPQHF.